A single sample gave rise to the 3 T cell receptor beta chains below, sequenced in a study of T cells in tuberculosis. Sorting used thawed, overnight-rested PBMC stained with anti-CD3, a viability dye and GMM-loaded CD1B tetramer. The CD1B tetramers carried C32 glucose monomycolate purified from Rhodococcus equi. Here immunoSEQ multiplex PCR was the method, and the copy in TCRdb shows in-frame clones only, minus some. There are approximately 88,000 clones in the sample; approximately 91% occur only once, and around 2% lies in the top ten. The sequenced material came from CD1b-GMM tetramer-negative cells sorted from PBMCs. Receptors were obtained from an adult woman with latent tuberculosis.

The gene calls are TRBV6-1 and TRBJ2-5; maybe TRBD2 (7 bases). Between the trimmed V and J ends, which lost 7 bases and 4 bases, there was a span of 16 bases. The CDR3 totals 14 residues. CDR1 MNHNS and CDR2 SASEGT come from the germline V gene. The CDR3 bases are TGTGCCAGCACCCATCGGGGGGCGATAGAGACCCAGTACTTC. Residues: CASTHRGAIETQYF.

This clone was seen once. The chain carries TRBV18 and TRBJ2-1, with a possible D match to TRBD1 (6 bases). Trimming left V 8 bases short and J 4 bases short, with 15 bases between. Germline-derived CDR1 and CDR2 are KGHSH and LQKENI. This CDR3 has 14 amino acids. The CDR3 region has the DNA TGTGCCAGCGCCCGGGACACGAATTACAATGAGCAGTTCTTC. It specifies CASARDTNYNEQFF.

J is TRBJ1-2 and V is TRBV7-9, with a weak D call TRBD1 (5 bases). The ends were cut back, 4 bases at V and 6 bases at J, with 18 bases in the middle. Germline CDR1 and CDR2: SEHNR and FQNEAQ (reference sequence). The CDR3 loop spans 15 amino acids. CDR3 in DNA: TGTGCCAGCAGCTCCAGCGGGACGGACCAGGATGGCTACACCTTC. This codes for CASSSSGTDQDGYTF.